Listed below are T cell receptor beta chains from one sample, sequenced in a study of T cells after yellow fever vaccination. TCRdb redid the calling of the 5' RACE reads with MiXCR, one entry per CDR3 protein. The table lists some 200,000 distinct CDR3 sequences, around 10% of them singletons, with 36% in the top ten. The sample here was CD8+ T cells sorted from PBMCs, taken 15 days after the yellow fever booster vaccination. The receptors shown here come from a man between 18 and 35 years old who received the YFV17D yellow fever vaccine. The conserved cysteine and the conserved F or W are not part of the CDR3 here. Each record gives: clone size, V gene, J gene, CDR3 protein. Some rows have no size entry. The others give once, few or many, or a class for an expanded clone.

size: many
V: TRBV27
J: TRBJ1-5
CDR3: ASRQSGQTHNQPQH

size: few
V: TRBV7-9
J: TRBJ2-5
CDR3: ASSFGGNGWETQY

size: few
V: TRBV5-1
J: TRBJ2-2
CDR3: ASSFNGNTGELF

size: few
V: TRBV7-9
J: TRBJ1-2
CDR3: ASSLADGPYYGYT

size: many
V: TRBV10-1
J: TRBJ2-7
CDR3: ASSAAGHPYEQY

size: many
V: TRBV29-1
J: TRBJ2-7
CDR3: SVAWTVTYEQY

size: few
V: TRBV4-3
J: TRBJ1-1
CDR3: ASSGTGAETEAF

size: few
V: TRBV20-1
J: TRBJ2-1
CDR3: SGRGRSSYEQF

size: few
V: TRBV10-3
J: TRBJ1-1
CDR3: AISYSPGQGNTEAF

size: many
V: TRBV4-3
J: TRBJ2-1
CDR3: ASSPGTGGEQF

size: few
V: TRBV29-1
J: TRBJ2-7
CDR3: SVVGNRNEQY

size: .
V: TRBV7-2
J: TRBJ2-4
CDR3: ASSTTDPSAPVAKNIQY

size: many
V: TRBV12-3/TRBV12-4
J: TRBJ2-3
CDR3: ASSSGAGSFTDTQY

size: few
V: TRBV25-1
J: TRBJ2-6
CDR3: ASSEFDRAGANVLT

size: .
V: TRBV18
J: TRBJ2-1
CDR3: ASSPPLSYNEQF

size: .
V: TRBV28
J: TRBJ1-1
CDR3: ARRRGRVDTEAF

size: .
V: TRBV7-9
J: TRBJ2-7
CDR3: ASSVGQIYEQY

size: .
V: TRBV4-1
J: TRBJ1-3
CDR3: ASSQENTVDTIY

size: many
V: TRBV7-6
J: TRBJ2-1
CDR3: ASSLAGGAEQF

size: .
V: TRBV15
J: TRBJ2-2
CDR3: ATSREAHTGELF

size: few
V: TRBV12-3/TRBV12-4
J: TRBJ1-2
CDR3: ASSPRNYGYT

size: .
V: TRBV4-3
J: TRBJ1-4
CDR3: ASSQRGGPNEKLF

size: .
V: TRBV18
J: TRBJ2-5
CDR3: ASSVDRGREEAPQY

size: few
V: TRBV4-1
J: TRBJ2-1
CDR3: ASSQDYGGAFNEQF

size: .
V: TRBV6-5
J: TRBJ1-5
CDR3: ASSHGAVGQPQH

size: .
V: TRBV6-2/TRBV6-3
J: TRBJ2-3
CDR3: ASSWAGSLPNTQY

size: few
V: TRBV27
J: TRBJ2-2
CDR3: ASSFFSGDLGGNTGELF

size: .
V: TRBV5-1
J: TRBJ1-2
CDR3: ASSWTESYGYT

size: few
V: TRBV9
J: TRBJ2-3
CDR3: ASSVDQPTRTDTQY

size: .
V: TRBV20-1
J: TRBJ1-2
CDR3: SAREDT

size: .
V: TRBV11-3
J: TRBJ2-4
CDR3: ASSLGATGENIQY

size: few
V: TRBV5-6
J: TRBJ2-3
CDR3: ASSVRGGIADTQY

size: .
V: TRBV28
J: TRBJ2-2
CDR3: ASSSYPGLASGELF

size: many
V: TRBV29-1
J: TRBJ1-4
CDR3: SVWTGSGTQLF

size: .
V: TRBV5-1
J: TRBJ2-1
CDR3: ASSLRGTEYNEQF

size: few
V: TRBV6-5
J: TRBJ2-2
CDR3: ASSYSTNLNTGELF